The 26 T cell receptor beta chains below come from one sample, sequenced in a study of regulatory T cells in long-lasting Graves disease. CDR3-region Arm-PCR and iRepertoire HTBI primers produced the TCR beta libraries. TCRdb re-analysed the multiplex PCR reads in MiXCR, keeping a single row per CDR3 protein. The sample shows fewer than 600,000 distinct CDR3 sequences, approximately 23% of them seen only once. The time point here: persistent/refractory GD, antithyroid drugs over 5 years with positive TRAb. Generation of the TCR library employed RNA extracted from PBMCs. Sequenced here: peripheral blood mononuclear cells (PBMCs), sampled when the disease was refractory, from a patient treated with antithyroid drugs. All receptors come from a female donor with Graves disease.

At least ten counts were recorded for this clonotype. This chain connects TRBV11-2 to TRBJ1-2, with D unclear. The length of the CDR3 is 14 residues. The germline V and J ends were trimmed by 1 base and 1 base, with 7 bases remaining between them. In germline, CDR1 is SGHAT, CDR2 FQNNGV. CDR3 protein: CASSLGGFNYGYTF. The CDR3 nucleotides are TGTGCCAGCAGCTTAGGTGGCTTTAACTATGGCTACACCTTC. Variable domain in full (rest from reference TRBV11-2 and TRBJ1-2): EAGVAQSPRYKIIEKRQSVAFWCNPISGHATLYWYQQILGQGPKLLIQFQNNGVVDDSQLPKDRFSAERLKGVDSTLKIQPAKLEDSAVYLCASSLGGFNYGYTFGSGTRLTVV.

The chain is built from TRBV28 and TRBJ2-5; 13 bases are shared with TRBD2. V gave up 5 bases and J gave up 2 bases; unmatched junction bases: 8. Germline CDR1 reads MDHEN; CDR2 reads SYDVKM. CDR3 size: 17 residues. The CDR3 region is CASSQPTGLAGQETQYF. The CDR3 region has the DNA TGTGCCAGCAGTCAACCGACGGGACTAGCGGGGCAAGAGACCCAGTACTTC.

The gene calls are TRBV7-2 and TRBJ2-2, with TRBD2 matching over 7 bases. CDR1 and CDR2 from the germline V gene are SGHTA and FQGNSA. The CDR3 extends over 16 amino acids. Trimming took 5 bases from V and 2 from J; bases not matched to a gene: 8. CDR3 region: CASSPQSGANTGELFF. CDR3 bases: TGTGCCAGCAGCCCCCAGAGCGGGGCTAACACCGGGGAGCTGTTTTTT.

This clonotype showed up many times. This sequence may be a read error, since a much larger clone differs from it by one base. The chain joins TRBV28 to TRBJ1-5; no reliable D call. Germline CDR1 reads MDHEN; CDR2 reads SYDVKM. The CDR3 extends over 12 amino acids. The CDR3 here is CALGRSNRPQHF. The CDR3 region has the DNA TGTGCGTTAGGGAGAAGCAATCGGCCCCAGCATTTT.

This clonotype was counted at least ten times. This chain links TRBV29-1 with TRBJ1-1; no clear D. V was trimmed by 4 bases and J by 1 base, leaving 7 bases between them. The CDR3 runs 12 residues. CDR1 and CDR2 from the germline V gene are SQVTM and ANQGSEA. The DNA of the CDR3 is TGCAGCGTTGTTCACCGGAACACTGAAGCTTTCTTT. This translates into CSVVHRNTEAFF. The whole variable domain, remainder taken from reference TRBV29-1 and TRBJ1-1, is SAVISQKPSRDICQRGTSLTIQCQVDSQVTMMFWYRQQPGQSLTLIATANQGSEATYESGFVIDKFPISRPNLTFSTLTVSNMSPEDSSIYLCSVVHRNTEAFFGQGTRLTVV.

This clonotype has ten or more counts. The rearrangement uses TRBV2 and TRBJ1-2; D is unclear. This CDR3 has 14 residues. CDR1 SNHLY and CDR2 FYNNEI come from the germline V gene. V shed 5 bases and J shed 4 bases, with 14 bases lying between them. CDR3 region: CASSPGRTGYGYTF. The CDR3 bases are TGTGCCAGCAGTCCCGGTCGCACGGGCTATGGCTACACCTTC.

This clonotype was counted a few times. The rearrangement links TRBV7-2 to TRBJ1-1; D not resolved. V was shortened by 5 bases and J by 2 bases, with 15 bases between the two germline ends. There are 15 residues in the CDR3. CDR1 and CDR2 from the germline V gene are SGHTA and FQGNSA. The CDR3 protein is CASSLPLAGNTEAFF. The CDR3 bases are TGTGCCAGCAGCCTTCCCCTCGCAGGAAACACTGAAGCTTTCTTT. The variable domain in full, completed from reference TRBV7-2 and TRBJ1-1, reads GAGVSQSPSNKVTEKGKDVELRCDPISGHTALYWYRQSLGQGLEFLIYFQGNSAPDKSGLPSDRFSAERTGGSVSTLTIQRTQQEDSAVYLCASSLPLAGNTEAFFGQGTRLTVV.

This clonotype occurred a few times. The V gene is TRBV20-1, the J gene TRBJ2-6, with 7 bases lining up with TRBD1. Losses at the gene ends were 3 bases for V and 2 bases for J; bases not matched to a gene: 16. CDR1 and CDR2 from the germline V gene are DFQATT and SNEGSKA (reference sequence). CDR3 length: 19 residues. The CDR3 region has the DNA TGCAGTGCTAGCTGGGGCTATGACAGGGAGAGGGCTGGGGCCAACGTCCTGACTTTC. Its protein product is CSASWGYDRERAGANVLTF.

The chain has TRBV7-2 and TRBJ2-3; a possible D gene is TRBD2 (5 bases). Trimming took 3 bases from V and 10 from J, leaving 14 bases between them. In germline, CDR1 is SGHTA, CDR2 FQGNSA. This CDR3 contains 13 residues. CDR3 in DNA: TGTGCCAGCAGCTTGACCCCGGGGTTTCCGCAGTATTTT. Its protein is CASSLTPGFPQYF.

The table lists this clonotype with many counts. The genes are TRBV7-8 and TRBJ2-2, with TRBD2 identical over 10 bases. Germline CDR1 and CDR2: SGHVS and FQNEAQ. The CDR3 contains 15 residues. The V gene end was trimmed by 6 bases and the J gene end by 5 bases; junction bases not matched to a gene: 6. This CDR3 reads CASRRTSGLTGELFF. DNA for the CDR3: TGTGCCAGCAGGCGGACTAGCGGACTAACCGGGGAGCTGTTTTTT.

The sample holds a few counts of this clonotype. This chain joins TRBV11-1 and TRBJ1-1; weak D call: TRBD1 (6 bases). V was trimmed by 5 bases and J by 3 bases, leaving 13 bases between them. The CDR3 is 14 amino acids. Germline V CDR1 and CDR2: SGHAT, FQDESV (reference sequence). The CDR3 reads CASSPGVYYTEAFF. The CDR3 DNA reads as TGTGCCAGCAGCCCAGGGGTATATTACACTGAAGCTTTCTTT.

This clonotype was counted once. The V call is TRBV30, the J call TRBJ1-4; D is undetermined. Germline V gene lookup returns CDR1 GTSNPN and CDR2 SVGIG (reference sequence). The CDR3 is 15 residues long. Trimming removed 5 bases at V and 2 bases at J, with 15 bases between. CDR3 coding DNA: TGTGCCTGGCACCCCGCGTGGCAGACTAATGAAAAACTGTTTTTT. Translation gives CAWHPAWQTNEKLFF. The full variable domain, its missing parts supplied by reference TRBV30 and TRBJ1-4, is SQTIHQWPATLVQPVGSPLSLECTVEGTSNPNLYWYRQAAGRGLQLLFYSVGIGQISSEVPQNLSASRPQDRQFILSSKKLLLSDSGFYLCAWHPAWQTNEKLFFGSGTQLSVL.

This clonotype was counted at least ten times. The chain is built from TRBV2 and TRBJ1-5; D may be TRBD1 (5 bases). This CDR3 spans 14 amino acids. Per the germline V gene, CDR1 is SNHLY and CDR2 is FYNNEI. Trimming took off 7 bases at V and 0 bases at J, with 10 bases between the two ends. CDR3 nucleotides: TGTGCCAGCAAGGGGCGGCTTAGCAATCAGCCCCAGCATTTT. This codes for CASKGRLSNQPQHF.

At least ten counts were recorded for this clonotype. The CDR3 DNA is TGTGCCAGCAGCATCGTAGGGGGACATTATGGCTACACCTTC. Translation: CASSIVGGHYGYTF. This chain joins TRBV28 and TRBJ1-2; maybe TRBD1 (6 bases). Trimming took off 6 bases at V and 5 bases at J, with 16 bases between the two ends. This CDR3 has 14 residues. Germline V gene data show CDR1 as MDHEN and CDR2 as SYDVKM.

The chain uses TRBV11-2 and TRBJ2-3, with 10 bases aligning to TRBD2. Germline lookup yields CDR1 SGHAT and CDR2 FQNNGV. The V and J ends lost 1 base and 6 bases, in that order; junction bases with no gene match: 7. The CDR3 contains 16 residues. The CDR3 DNA reads TGTGCCAGCAGCTTAGGGAGCGGGGGGGCCGTGGATACGCAGTATTTT. Translating gives CASSLGSGGAVDTQYF.

This clonotype has ten or more counts. J is TRBJ2-7 and V is TRBV11-2, with D uncertain. The germline V and J ends were trimmed by 1 base and 2 bases, with 9 bases remaining between them. The CDR3 consists of 14 residues. The germline V gene encodes CDR1 SGHAT and CDR2 FQNNGV. In DNA, the CDR3 is TGTGCCAGCAGCTTAGTGACCACAACCTACGAGCAGTACTTC. It encodes CASSLVTTTYEQYF.

The rearrangement uses TRBV20-1 and TRBJ1-2; D is ambiguous. Germline CDR1 and CDR2: DFQATT and SNEGSKA (reference sequence). The V end lost 3 bases, the J end lost 4 bases, and 12 bases lay between the germline ends. The CDR3 has 13 amino acids. The CDR3 DNA reads TGCAGTGCTAGCAAATCGACCGGCTATGGCTACACCTTC. Translated, it gives CSASKSTGYGYTF.

The V and J genes are TRBV28 and TRBJ1-3, with D unresolved. The CDR3 has 16 residues. Deletions cut 3 bases from V and 0 bases from J, with 12 bases between. Germline V gene data show CDR1 as MDHEN and CDR2 as SYDVKM. The CDR3 here is CASSFLPSSSGNTIYF. The CDR3 DNA reads TGTGCCAGCAGTTTTCTACCCTCGAGCTCTGGAAACACCATATATTTT.

The chain employs TRBV5-1 and TRBJ1-1; a weak D match, TRBD1 (5 bases). Trimming took off 4 bases at V and 7 bases at J, with 17 bases between the two ends. Per germline, CDR1 SGHRS and CDR2 YFSETQ. The CDR3 is 14 residues long. CDR3 nucleotides: TGCGCCAGCAGCATATACCCCCGACAGCTTGAAGCTTTCTTT. It yields the protein CASSIYPRQLEAFF.

This clonotype occurred many times. As DNA, the CDR3 is TGTGCCAGCAGCAGAGTAGACCAAGAGACCCAGTACTTC. Translation: CASSRVDQETQYF. The chain couples TRBV11-2 to TRBJ2-5; D remains unclear. V lost 5 bases and J lost 0, with 7 bases in between. Germline CDR1 is SGHAT and CDR2 is FQNNGV. The CDR3 sequence is 13 residues long. The whole variable domain, filled in from reference TRBV11-2 and TRBJ2-5, reads EAGVAQSPRYKIIEKRQSVAFWCNPISGHATLYWYQQILGQGPKLLIQFQNNGVVDDSQLPKDRFSAERLKGVDSTLKIQPAKLEDSAVYLCASSRVDQETQYFGPGTRLLVL.

This chain uses TRBV30 with TRBJ2-6; D uncertain. This CDR3 spans 13 amino acids. V shed 4 bases and J shed 1 base, with 5 bases lying between them. Germline CDR1 reads GTSNPN; CDR2 reads SVGIG (reference sequence). CDR3 nucleotide sequence: TGTGCCTGGATGGGTTCTGGGGCCAACGTCCTGACTTTC. It specifies CAWMGSGANVLTF.

This clonotype was detected many times. The J gene is TRBJ1-5, the V gene TRBV6-1; TRBD1 is a possible D gene (6 bases). This CDR3 contains 15 residues. Trimming took off 5 bases at V and 2 bases at J, with 13 bases between the two ends. Germline values: CDR1 MNHNS, CDR2 SASEGT. The CDR3 nucleotides read TGTGCCAGCAGTAACGGGGGCTCGGGCAATCAGCCCCAGCATTTT. Protein product: CASSNGGSGNQPQHF.

Concerning this clonotype itself: A far more abundant clone sits one base away, making this likely a read error. The chain is built from TRBV14 and TRBJ2-5; weak D call: TRBD1 (6 bases). CDR3 length: 14 amino acids. The V gene lost 4 bases and the J gene lost 3 bases, with 12 bases spanning the gap. Germline V CDR1 and CDR2: SGHDN, FVKESK. The CDR3 is CASSPQGEKETQYF. The CDR3 coding sequence is TGTGCCAGCAGCCCACAGGGTGAGAAAGAGACCCAGTACTTC. The whole variable domain, remainder taken from reference TRBV14 and TRBJ2-5, is EAGVTQFPSHSVIEKGQTVTLRCDPISGHDNLYWYRRVMGKEIKFLLHFVKESKQDESGMPNNRFLAERTGGTYSTLKVQPAELEDSGVYFCASSPQGEKETQYFGPGTRLLVL.

This clonotype showed up just a few times. This chain links TRBV6-4 with TRBJ1-5; 7 bases agree with TRBD1. The CDR3 has 13 residues. Germline V lookup: CDR1 MRHNA, CDR2 SNTAGT. Trimming removed 4 bases from V and 7 bases from J; junction bases left unmatched: 4. CDR3 sequence (DNA): TGTGCCAGCAGTGCTGGAGGGGGCCAGCCCCAGCATTTT. Translated, it gives CASSAGGGQPQHF.

The genes are TRBV19 and TRBJ1-4; 7 bases align to TRBD1. V trimming: 5 bases; J trimming: 10 bases; junction bases outside the gene matches: 13. This CDR3 has 15 amino acids. CDR1 is LNHDA and CDR2 is SQIVND in the germline V gene (reference sequence). The CDR3 DNA reads as TGTGCCAGTAGTCCATCGACAGGGAGCGTTGGAAAACTGTTTTTT. It specifies CASSPSTGSVGKLFF. The variable domain in full, completed from reference TRBV19 and TRBJ1-4, reads DGGITQSPKYLFRKEGQNVTLSCEQNLNHDAMYWYRQDPGQGLRLIYYSQIVNDFQKGDIAEGYSVSREKKESFPLTVTSAQKNPTAFYLCASSPSTGSVGKLFFGSGTQLSVL.

The chain links TRBV5-1 to TRBJ1-1, with D perhaps matching TRBD1 (6 bases). The CDR3 is made up of 15 amino acids. The V end lost 0 bases, the J end lost 2 bases, and 11 bases lay between the germline ends. CDR1 is SGHRS and CDR2 is YFSETQ in the germline V gene. This CDR3 is CASSLVAGANTEAFF. The CDR3 bases are TGCGCCAGCAGCTTGGTTGCAGGGGCAAACACTGAAGCTTTCTTT.